The T cell receptor beta chain under discussion was sequenced for a study of T cell clonotyping in hematopoietic cell transplantation. Whole-study findings and limits: After transplant, recipient diversity fell while pathologically expanded clonotypes grew through day 180. Higher Inverse Simpson Index values in graft donor and pretransplant recipient predicted broader posttransplant TCR diversity.

Recipient blood drawn about 28 days pretransplant and days 30, 100, 180 after. This clone was detected once. Its specificity is unknown. Trimming shortened V by 3 bases and J by 6 bases, and 21 bases separated the two germline ends. The CDR3 contains 16 residues. Germline CDR1 reads MGHDK; CDR2 reads SYGVNS. Some clones are missing from TCRdb's copy, which holds only in-frame ones; the method was immunoSEQ multiplex PCR. The table shows about 5,000 clones, with just under 90% occurring only once. The chain employs TRBV25-1 and TRBJ2-7; possibly TRBD2 for D (6 bases). The clonotype was recovered from a male patient aged 70 to 85 who had an allogeneic stem cell transplant from an unrelated donor, so T cells may come from the graft donor. Some clones in this sample may be carry-over from other donors' samples. The sequencing here drew on peripheral blood mononuclear cells, taken 100 days after allogeneic stem cell transplant. The DNA for the CDR3 is TGTGCCAGCAGTGATCGTAAACTGGCGGGGTCAGGCGAGCAGTACTTC. Translated, it gives CASSDRKLAGSGEQYF.